One and the same sample provided the 13 T cell receptor beta chains below, sequenced in a study of neoadjuvant anti-PD-1 for oral cavity cancer. TCRdb's table, derived via immunoSEQ multiplex PCR, lists solely in-frame clones and lacks some. The sample yields more than 50,000 clones, more than 60% seen once. Sequencing used PBMCs, obtained before nivolumab (anti-PD-1) treatment. The source is a person aged 35-80 years with oral cavity squamous cell carcinoma.

The gene calls are TRBV7-2 and TRBJ1-2; D remains unclear. CDR3 length: 13 residues. Trimming took 3 bases from V and 0 from J, leaving 5 bases between them. CDR1 is SGHTA and CDR2 is FQGNSA in the germline V gene. The CDR3 spells CASSFTSNYGYTF. CDR3 nucleotides: TGTGCCAGCAGCTTTACATCTAACTATGGCTACACCTTC. The complete variable domain, with remaining parts taken from reference TRBV7-2 and TRBJ1-2, reads GAGVSQSPSNKVTEKGKDVELRCDPISGHTALYWYRQSLGQGLEFLIYFQGNSAPDKSGLPSDRFSAERTGGSVSTLTIQRTQQEDSAVYLCASSFTSNYGYTFGSGTRLTVV.

The chain couples TRBV2 to TRBJ1-2, with D perhaps matching TRBD1 (5 bases). V was trimmed by 7 bases and J by 2 bases, leaving 20 bases between them. Germline CDR1 SNHLY, CDR2 FYNNEI. This CDR3 has 16 amino acids. The CDR3 is CASNSRGTGTNYGYTF. Written as DNA, the CDR3 is TGTGCCAGCAATTCTAGGGGAACCGGGACGAACTATGGCTACACCTTC. Using reference TRBV2 and TRBJ1-2 for the parts outside the CDR3, the full variable domain is EPEVTQTPSHQVTQMGQEVILRCVPISNHLYFYWYRQILGQKVEFLVSFYNNEISEKSEIFDDQFSVERPDGSNFTLKIRSTKLEDSAMYFCASNSRGTGTNYGYTFGSGTRLTVV.

The chain joins TRBV11-3 to TRBJ1-1, with D possibly being TRBD1 (5 bases). CDR1 and CDR2 from the germline V gene are SGHNT and YENEEA. V was pared by 3 bases and J by 5 bases, with 10 bases between. This CDR3 is built from 13 residues. The CDR3 sequence: CASSLSTVTEAFF. The DNA for the CDR3 is TGTGCCAGCAGCTTGTCGACAGTTACTGAAGCTTTCTTT.

This rearrangement joins TRBV5-6 to TRBJ2-7; D might be TRBD1 or TRBD2, each matching 5 bases. Trimming cost V 5 bases and J 1 base, with 25 bases left between them. Germline CDR1 SGHDT, CDR2 YYEEEE. CDR3 size: 18 residues. CDR3 sequence (DNA): TGTGCCAGCAGACTCGGGACGGCCGTTGGGAGATATTCCTACGAGCAGTACTTC. It specifies CASRLGTAVGRYSYEQYF.

The CDR3 bases are TGTGCCAGTAGTATAGATGAGGCCACGGCCCAGCATTTT. The encoded protein is CASSIDEATAQHF. J is TRBJ1-5 and V is TRBV19; D is ambiguous. V gave up 0 bases and J gave up 11 bases, with 11 bases separating them. This CDR3 region has 13 residues. The V gene's germline CDR1 is LNHDA and CDR2 SQIVND (reference sequence).

The rearrangement links TRBV29-1 to TRBJ2-7, with 7 bases that match TRBD1. The germline V gene encodes CDR1 SQVTM and CDR2 ANQGSEA. The CDR3 consists of 13 residues. V lost 3 bases to trimming and J lost 3 bases; unmatched junction nucleotides: 5. The CDR3 spells CSVDGTDSYEQYF. CDR3 nucleotides: TGCAGCGTTGACGGGACAGATAGCTACGAGCAGTACTTC.

V and J are TRBV5-6 and TRBJ2-1; no clear D. CDR3 length: 12 residues. V was pared by 2 bases and J by 8 bases, with 8 bases between. Germline CDR1 SGHDT, CDR2 YYEEEE. DNA for the CDR3: TGTGCCAGCAGCTTTAATGTAGATGAGCAGTTCTTC. Translated: CASSFNVDEQFF.

This clone was recorded only once. V is TRBV2 and J is TRBJ2-1; no reliable D call. This CDR3 has 12 residues. Germline V gene data show CDR1 as SNHLY and CDR2 as FYNNEI. V lost 3 bases and J lost 12, with 12 bases in between. CDR3 loop: CASSERRSWQFF. In DNA form, the CDR3 reads TGTGCCAGCAGTGAGCGAAGGTCTTGGCAGTTCTTC.

The chain employs TRBV30 and TRBJ1-4, with 7 nucleotides matching TRBD1. CDR3 length: 15 amino acids. Germline V gene sequence: CDR1 GTSNPN, CDR2 SVGIG (reference sequence). V lost 1 base, J lost 4 bases, and 6 bases stayed unmatched. The CDR3 region has the DNA TGTGCCTGGAGTGCCATGGACAGGAGTAATGAAAAACTGTTTTTT. As protein: CAWSAMDRSNEKLFF.

This clone was seen only once. V gene TRBV5-1 combines with J gene TRBJ1-2, with 7 bases aligning to TRBD1. The J segment lost 8 bases and the V segment lost 2 bases, leaving 15 bases of the junction unmatched. From germline, CDR1 is SGHRS and CDR2 YFSETQ. CDR3 length equals 16 residues. The DNA of the CDR3 is TGCGCCAGCAGCTTCAACCAAAACAGGGGAATCCTCGGCTACACCTTC. This translates into CASSFNQNRGILGYTF.

The V gene is TRBV19, the J gene TRBJ1-2; D not certain. The germline V gene encodes CDR1 LNHDA and CDR2 SQIVND (reference sequence). The CDR3 runs to 14 residues. Trimming shortened V by 5 bases and J by 1 base, and 11 bases separated the two germline ends. Here the CDR3 reads CASSLLLINYGYTF. CDR3 DNA sequence: TGTGCCAGTAGTCTATTACTGATTAACTATGGCTACACCTTC.

This sequence joins TRBV9 and TRBJ2-3; D ambiguous. The V end lost 0 bases, the J end lost 5 bases, and 10 bases lay between the germline ends. CDR1 and CDR2 (germline): SGDLS, YYNGEE. The CDR3 has 14 residues. CDR3 in amino acids: CASSVDGSIDTQYF. CDR3 nucleotide sequence: TGTGCCAGCAGCGTAGATGGGTCCATAGATACGCAGTATTTT.

This chain uses TRBV11-2 with TRBJ2-7; 10 bases are a match to TRBD2. Germline V lookup: CDR1 SGHAT, CDR2 FQNNGV. The CDR3 covers 18 residues. J lost 0 bases, V lost 5 bases, and 13 bases had no gene match. The CDR3, as DNA: TGTGCCAGCAGCCGGATGGGGCTCCTAGCGGGGGCCTCCTACGAGCAGTACTTC. Its protein is CASSRMGLLAGASYEQYF.